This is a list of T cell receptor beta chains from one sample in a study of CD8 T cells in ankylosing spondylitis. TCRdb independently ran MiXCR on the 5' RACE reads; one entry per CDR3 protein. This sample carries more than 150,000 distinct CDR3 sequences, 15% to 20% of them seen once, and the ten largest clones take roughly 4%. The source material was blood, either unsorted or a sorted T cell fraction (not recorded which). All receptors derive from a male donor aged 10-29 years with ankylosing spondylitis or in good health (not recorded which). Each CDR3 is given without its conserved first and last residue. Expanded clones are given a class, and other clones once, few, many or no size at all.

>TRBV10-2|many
ASSESTGTGFAEAF
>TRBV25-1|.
ASRPRTSGRPVTEGHGTDTQY
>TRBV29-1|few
SVERGSGNTIY
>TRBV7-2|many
ASSFSVSKNIQY
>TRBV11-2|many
ASQSLGNEQF
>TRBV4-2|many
ASSQAPSGRAGSYEQY
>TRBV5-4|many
ASRNDGSGPQH
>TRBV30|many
AWSPTGDTEAF
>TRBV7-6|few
ASSRSRGGEKLF
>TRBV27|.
ASSPLGGGAKNIQY
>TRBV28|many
ASSLASENIQY
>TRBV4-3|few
ASSQDRTYEQY
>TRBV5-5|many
ASSLHGETQY
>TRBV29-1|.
SERGGAGNTDTQY
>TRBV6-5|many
ASSYSPGEDGYT
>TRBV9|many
ASSVAGATSDTQY
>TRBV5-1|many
ASSWTSGSSYNEQF
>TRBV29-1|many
SVETSHLDPSSGSEF
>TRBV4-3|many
ASSPATNEKLF
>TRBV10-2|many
ASSDSQPNTGELF
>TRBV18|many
ASSPPKETQY
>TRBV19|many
ASRTSGSDYNEQF
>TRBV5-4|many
ASSKGGGNEQF
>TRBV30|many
AWNLEQGSYGYT
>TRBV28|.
ASRSRGTSNYEQY
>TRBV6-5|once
ASSYSTSGTTGELF
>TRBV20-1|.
SAHASAGDEQF
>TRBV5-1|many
ASSDGTGNYGYT
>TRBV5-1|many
ASSWKGENTEAF
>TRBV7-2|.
ASSFLGTEETQY
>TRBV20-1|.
SARRVAQETQY
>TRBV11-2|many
ASSAQGGGPQH
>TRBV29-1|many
SVEGQLNTEAF
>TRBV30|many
AWSVGGGETQY
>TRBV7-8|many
ASTTQRENTGELF
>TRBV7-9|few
ASSLSYGQF
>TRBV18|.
ASSPSQVPDTQY
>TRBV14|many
ASSQDGGFLEKLF
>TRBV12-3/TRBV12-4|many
ASSPPQY
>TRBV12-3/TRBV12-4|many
ASSPRDVVMNTEAF
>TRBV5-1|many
ASSSYPEGEDTQY
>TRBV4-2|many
ASSALAGSSYNEQF
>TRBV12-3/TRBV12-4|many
ASSRPSYNEQF
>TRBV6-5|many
ASSYRTGAAETQY
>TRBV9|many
ASSARIADTQY
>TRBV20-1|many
SAPPSQGYNEQF
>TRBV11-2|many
ASSLGGSFSYEQY
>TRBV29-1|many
SVVGGDGTEAF
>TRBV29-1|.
SAAGTKYEQY
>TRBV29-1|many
SVDGLAKNIQY
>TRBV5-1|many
ASSSTDRAEQY
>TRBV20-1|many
SGLQGNTEAF
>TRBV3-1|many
ASSQDVETQY